This TCR beta chain appears in the sequencing data of a study of T cell repertoires in cytomegalovirus infection. Study background: It was the public TCR beta signatures that indicated both CMV infection and matching HLA type.

Points from the study as a whole: Individuals carrying CMV plus the relevant HLA were identified by cumulative frequency of public TCR beta families. CMV-specific TCR beta clonotypes restricted by HLA-C dominated the ex vivo response.

The CDR3 sequence is 12 residues long. The V gene end was trimmed by 6 bases and the J gene end by 3 bases; junction bases not matched to a gene: 2. The germline CDR1 and CDR2 sequences are DFQATT and SNEGSKA (reference sequence). Comment on this clonotype: What it binds is unknown.

One entry per CDR3 protein, called by TCRdb with MiXCR from the reads. The repertoire holds around 310,000 distinct CDR3 sequences, with 17% as singletons. V usage is TRBV20-1 and J usage is TRBJ2-1; 7 bases line up with TRBD1. The sequence was obtained from a human donor in good health (CMV status not recorded). Some clones in this sample may be carry-over from other donors' samples. The sample consisted of PBMCs. The CDR3 here is CSAGGGYNEQFF. The CDR3 nucleotides are TGCAGTGCAGGGGGCGGCTACAATGAGCAGTTCTTC.